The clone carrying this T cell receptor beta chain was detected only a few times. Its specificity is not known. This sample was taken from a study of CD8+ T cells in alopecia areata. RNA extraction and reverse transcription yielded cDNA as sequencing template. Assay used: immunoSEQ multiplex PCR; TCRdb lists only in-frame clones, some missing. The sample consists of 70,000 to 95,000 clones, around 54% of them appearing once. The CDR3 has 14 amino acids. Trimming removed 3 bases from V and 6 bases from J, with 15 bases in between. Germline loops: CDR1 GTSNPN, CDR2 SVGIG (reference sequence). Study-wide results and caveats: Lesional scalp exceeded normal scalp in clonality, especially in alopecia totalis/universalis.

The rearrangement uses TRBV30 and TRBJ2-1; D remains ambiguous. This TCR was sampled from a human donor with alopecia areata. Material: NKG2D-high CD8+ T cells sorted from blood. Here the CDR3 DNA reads TGTGCCTGGAGGTCGACGGGTATTGGCAATGAGCAGTTCTTC. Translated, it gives CAWRSTGIGNEQFF.